The present T cell receptor beta chain was sequenced within a study of OX40 agonist ivuxolimab in advanced cancers. The method was immunoSEQ multiplex PCR; TCRdb's version includes in-frame clones alone and lacks a portion of them. This sample has about 67,000 clones, with more than 70% found just once. V was clipped by 4 bases and J by 4 bases; unmatched bases: 7. Germline lookup yields CDR1 SGHTA and CDR2 FQGTGA. CDR3 length: 16 amino acids. The chain links TRBV7-3 to TRBJ2-1; the match to TRBD2 covers 10 bases. The source of this sequence is an adult with an advanced solid tumor such as melanoma, head and neck, liver or kidney cancer. Sequenced material: CD4+ or CD8+ T cells sorted from blood, taken in a trial of the OX40 agonist ivuxolimab. This CDR3 is CASSSGGAGGYNEQFF. The CDR3 nucleotides are TGTGCCAGCAGCTCCGGGGGAGCGGGAGGGTACAATGAGCAGTTCTTC.